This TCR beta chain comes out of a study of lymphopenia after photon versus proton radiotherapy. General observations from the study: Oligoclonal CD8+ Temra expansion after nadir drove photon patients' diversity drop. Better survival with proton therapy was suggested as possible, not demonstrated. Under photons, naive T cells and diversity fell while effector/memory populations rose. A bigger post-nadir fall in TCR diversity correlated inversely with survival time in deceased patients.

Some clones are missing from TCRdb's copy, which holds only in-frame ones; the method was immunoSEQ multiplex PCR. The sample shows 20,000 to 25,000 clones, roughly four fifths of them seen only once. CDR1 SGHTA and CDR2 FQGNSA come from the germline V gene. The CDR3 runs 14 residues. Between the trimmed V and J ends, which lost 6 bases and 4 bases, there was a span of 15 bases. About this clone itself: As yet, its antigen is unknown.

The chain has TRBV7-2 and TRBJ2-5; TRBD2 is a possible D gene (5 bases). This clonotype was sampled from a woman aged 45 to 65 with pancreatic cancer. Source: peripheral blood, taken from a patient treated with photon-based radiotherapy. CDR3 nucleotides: TGTGCCAGCAGTTCCGGGGTAGGTCCAGAGACCCAGTACTTC. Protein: CASSSGVGPETQYF.